The clone carrying this TCR beta chain turned up a few times. The data originate from a study of blood T cell repertoires in COVID-19. Turning to the study itself: The United States, Italy and Spain provided the acute and convalescent COVID-19 samples. T cells, B-cell-depleted T cells, or PBMCs supplied cDNA or gDNA.

In the authors' methods: Reference gene primer amplification yielded estimated nucleated cell counts. Clones were sequenced by immunoSEQ multiplex PCR, and TCRdb holds only the in-frame ones, with some missing. The DNA gave D and trimming, while V, J and clone size come from that table. The sample records 70,000 to 75,000 clones, roughly 81% being singletons. Trimming took off 0 bases at V and 0 bases at J, with 12 bases between the two ends. The CDR3 is 17 amino acids. Germline values: CDR1 LGHDT, CDR2 YNNKEL (reference sequence). The V and J genes are TRBV3-1 (or the pseudogene TRBV3-2) and TRBJ2-4; TRBD2 might be the D (5 bases). The clonotype comes from a woman in her seventies with acute or convalescent COVID-19. The specimen sequenced was peripheral blood. The CDR3 DNA reads TGTGCCAGCAGCCAAGATAATGCGGGTGCAGCCAAAAACATTCAGTACTTC. Protein product: CASSQDNAGAAKNIQYF.